This T cell receptor beta chain was found in a study of human T cells and chemical hapten exposure (dated by TCRdb to 2020 to 2023). For the study in its entirety: For sensitization, 2% DPC in acetone was applied to a 2 cm by 2 cm area of upper inner arm skin. The libraries were sequenced as a pool, and the TCR yield per sample differed mostly because of small variations in library volumes within the pool. Patch testing was done on the upper back using Finn chambers containing 0.01% DPC, and results were scored after 6 days according to International Contact Dermatitis Research Group standards. In alopecia patients, the study followed how the peripheral blood TCR repertoire changed in vivo over primary and secondary sensitization to diphenylcyclopropenone (DPC), a hapten. Weekly therapeutic DPC doses were additionally applied to the scalp of patients throughout the roughly 23-week study period. About 30 alopecia patients provided blood for TCR sequencing at one to four time points (pre-sensitization, 2, 6 and 24 weeks). The patient cohort, mostly female, included alopecia areata with under or over 50% scalp involvement, alopecia totalis and alopecia universalis. Blood samples were taken from patients before sensitization (week 0) and then at 2, 6 and about 24 weeks after DPC sensitization. General conclusions and limits of the study: DPC sensitization did not change how many TCRs were above 1 in 1000 frequency, and no evidence was found of alterations in global repertoire structure. Alopecia, a presumed autoimmune disease, was present in all patients, so the immune response of the patients might differ from that of healthy individuals. Expanded TCRs formed significantly more large CDR3 similarity clusters than pre-sensitization or healthy control sets, consistent with antigen-driven responses. Patch test score was positively correlated with the number of PT1 expanded TCRs, with significance at thresholds 8, 16 and 32 but not at 4. After repeated subsampling, the strength of the expansion versus patch-test correlation and the threshold at which it became significant changed.

This clonotype was found many times. Its antigen specificity is not known. Within one base of it there is no much larger clone, and no base qualities were kept. What this sample's time point label stands for: pre-sensitization, week 0. The intended sense of this specimen's treatment or condition label: therapeutic diphenylcyclopropenone sensitization with weekly scalp DPC. At every patch-test visit, the blood draw took place before the patch test was put on. Patients were eligible if aged 18 to 70, diagnosed with alopecia and judged suitable for DPC therapy, and pregnant patients were excluded. Total RNA was isolated from unfractionated whole blood collected in Tempus Blood RNA tubes. The library was built by means of RACE. TCRdb lists the instrument as NextSeq 500. During library preparation, unique molecular identifiers were attached to individual cDNA molecules so that TCRs could be counted quantitatively and reproducibly. Each blood RNA sample was used to sequence both TCR alpha and TCR beta chains. In the paper's pipeline: A median of around 100,000 TCRs per sample was observed, with a range of 23,224 to 690,600. The Decombinator software suite was used to annotate V, J and CDR3 in the TCR reads. For the PS versus PT1 abundance plots, all samples were subsampled to the same number of TCRs (28,000). Expanded TCRs were defined as absent before sensitization and observed at least eight times at the 2-week time point. TCRdb redid the processing of the public reads, applying fastp at Q25 and MiXCR, and retained in-frame beta chains. Each entry merges the rows of one CDR3 protein and shows their most common DNA and genes. The V and J calls were determined by TCRdb, not by the authors. This sample holds 380,000 or so distinct CDR3 sequences; approximately 5% were observed only once. Roughly 8.2% of the sample comes from the top ten.

The germline V gene supplies CDR1 MNHEY and CDR2 SVGAGI. A distance of 11 bases separates the germline ends of V and J, which lose 4 bases and 2 bases respectively. CDR3 length: 14 amino acids, cysteine to phenylalanine. Just the 42-base CDR3 DNA is kept, in frame starting at base 1. The chain is made from TRBV6-5 and TRBJ1-1; 6 matching bases give a weak D call of TRBD1. Sequencing used whole blood, obtained in connection with sensitization to the hapten diphenylcyclopropenone (DPC). The source is a woman aged 18-30 years with alopecia areata. Some clones in this sample may be carry-over from other donors' samples. The CDR3 sequence is CASSSTQGNTEAFF. The nucleotide sequence is given as TGTGCCAGCAGTTCAACACAGGGTAACACTGAAGCTTTCTTT.